This T cell receptor beta chain was sequenced for a study of T-cell memory formation after mild COVID-19. This clonotype was recorded a few times. Germline V gene lookup returns CDR1 SEHNR and CDR2 FQNEAQ (reference sequence). The CDR3 length is 13 residues. Trimming cost V 5 bases and J 10 bases, with 17 bases left between them. TCRdb used MiXCR to reprocess the 5' RACE reads, holding one entry per CDR3 protein. Of 250,000 to 300,000 distinct CDR3 sequences listed, around 16% were seen once; the top ten hold around a fifth. This chain joins TRBV7-9 and TRBJ1-1, with a possible D match to TRBD1 (6 bases). The sequenced sample consisted of PBMCs or a T cell subset sorted from them (not recorded which). The sequence was obtained from a man aged 18 to 30 who had mild COVID-19 (a few samples of this study predate the infection). Cell type and time point are not known. CDR3 in amino acids: CASSPLQGRGAFF. DNA for the CDR3: TGTGCCAGCAGCCCTCTGCAGGGGCGGGGAGCTTTCTTT.